Following are 5 T cell receptor beta chains from one sample sequenced in a study of multiple sclerosis patients with progressive multifocal leukoencephalopathy. Profiling relied on immunoSEQ multiplex PCR, and the TCRdb table lists in-frame clones only, not all of them. Among about 30,000 clones listed, more than 80% were seen once. Described time point: time of PML onset. The sample consisted of PBMCs, taken from a patient treated with natalizumab. All receptors come from a woman aged 30 to 39 with progressive multifocal leukoencephalopathy.

This clone was seen a few times. This chain uses TRBV12-5 with TRBJ2-7; 11 nucleotides match TRBD1. Germline values: CDR1 LGHNT, CDR2 FRNRAP. The CDR3 loop spans 15 amino acids. Trimming at V came to 6 bases and at J to 6 bases, leaving 10 bases not matched to a gene. The DNA of the CDR3 is TGTGCTAGTGGCGGGCCGGGACAGGGGGTTATCGAGCAGTACTTC. Protein sequence: CASGGPGQGVIEQYF.

This rearrangement joins TRBV18 to TRBJ2-3; unclear D gene. The germline V gene has CDR1 KGHSH and CDR2 LQKENI. The CDR3 runs 12 residues. Trimming took off 3 bases at V and 4 bases at J, with 5 bases between the two ends. CDR3 sequence (DNA): TGTGCCAGCTCACCCCGCTCAGATACGCAGTATTTT. As protein: CASSPRSDTQYF.

J is TRBJ2-7 and V is TRBV5-1; the D gene could be TRBD1 or TRBD2 (5 bases each). Trimming pared 2 bases from V and 4 bases from J, leaving 16 bases between. The CDR3 extends over 15 amino acids. Germline V lookup: CDR1 SGHRS, CDR2 YFSETQ. The CDR3 reads CASSFEGSSPYEQYF. The CDR3 DNA reads TGCGCCAGCAGCTTCGAGGGGAGTTCTCCTTACGAGCAGTACTTC.

This clone was observed a few times. CDR3 DNA sequence: TGTGCCAGCAGCTCGACAGGGGGCTCTGGAAACACCATATATTTT. Translated: CASSSTGGSGNTIYF. J is TRBJ1-3 and V is TRBV7-9, with 9 bases lining up with TRBD1. J gave up 0 bases and V 4 bases, and 1 base lay outside the gene matches. The CDR3 length is 15 residues. Germline CDR1 is SEHNR and CDR2 is FQNEAQ (reference sequence).

The chain has TRBV5-1 and TRBJ1-3; no definite D call. This CDR3 is 14 amino acids long. The germline CDR1 and CDR2 sequences are SGHRS and YFSETQ. V gave up 5 bases and J gave up 3 bases, with 12 bases separating them. CDR3 nucleotides: TGCGCCAGCAGGGAGGGCCAGGTTGGAAACACCATATATTTT. It yields the protein CASREGQVGNTIYF. The entire variable domain, with the rest obtained from reference TRBV5-1 and TRBJ1-3, is as follows: KAGVTQTPRYLIKTRGQQVTLSCSPISGHRSVSWYQQTPGQGLQFLFEYFSETQRNKGNFPGRFSGRQFSNSRSEMNVSTLELGDSALYLCASREGQVGNTIYFGEGSWLTVV.